This TCR beta chain derives from a study of blood T cell repertoires in COVID-19. This clone was found once. The CDR3 length is 17 residues. V lost 1 base to trimming and J lost 6 bases; unmatched junction nucleotides: 11. Germline CDR1 is LGHDT and CDR2 is YNNKEL (reference sequence). TCRdb's table, derived via immunoSEQ multiplex PCR, lists solely in-frame clones and lacks some. The sample yields approximately 220,000 clones, around 81% seen once. In assigning cohorts, the study relied on participant-reported clinical history. The sample was PBMCs or T cells enriched from blood (not recorded which). The J gene is TRBJ2-1, the V gene TRBV3-1 (or the pseudogene TRBV3-2), with TRBD1 matching 8 bases. This clonotype was sampled from a woman aged 40 to 50 with acute COVID-19. Here the CDR3 reads CASSQARRDRFFNEQFF. CDR3 sequence (DNA): TGTGCCAGCAGCCAAGCCCGAAGGGACAGGTTTTTCAATGAGCAGTTCTTC.